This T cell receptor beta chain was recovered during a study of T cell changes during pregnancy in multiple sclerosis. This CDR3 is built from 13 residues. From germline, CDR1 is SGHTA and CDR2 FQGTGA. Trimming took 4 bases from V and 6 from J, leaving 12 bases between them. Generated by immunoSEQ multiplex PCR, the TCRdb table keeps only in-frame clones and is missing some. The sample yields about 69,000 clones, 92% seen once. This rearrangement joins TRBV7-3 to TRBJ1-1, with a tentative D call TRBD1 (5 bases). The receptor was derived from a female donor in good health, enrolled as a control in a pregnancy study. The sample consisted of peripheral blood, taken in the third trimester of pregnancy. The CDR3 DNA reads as TGTGCCAGCAGCTCTCAGGGTCGTTCTGAAGCTTTCTTT. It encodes CASSSQGRSEAFF. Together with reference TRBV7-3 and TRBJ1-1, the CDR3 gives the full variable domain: GAGVSQTPSNKVTEKGKYVELRCDPISGHTALYWYRQSLGQGPEFLIYFQGTGAADDSGLPNDRFFAVRPEGSVSTLKIQRTERGDSAVYLCASSSQGRSEAFFGQGTRLTVV.